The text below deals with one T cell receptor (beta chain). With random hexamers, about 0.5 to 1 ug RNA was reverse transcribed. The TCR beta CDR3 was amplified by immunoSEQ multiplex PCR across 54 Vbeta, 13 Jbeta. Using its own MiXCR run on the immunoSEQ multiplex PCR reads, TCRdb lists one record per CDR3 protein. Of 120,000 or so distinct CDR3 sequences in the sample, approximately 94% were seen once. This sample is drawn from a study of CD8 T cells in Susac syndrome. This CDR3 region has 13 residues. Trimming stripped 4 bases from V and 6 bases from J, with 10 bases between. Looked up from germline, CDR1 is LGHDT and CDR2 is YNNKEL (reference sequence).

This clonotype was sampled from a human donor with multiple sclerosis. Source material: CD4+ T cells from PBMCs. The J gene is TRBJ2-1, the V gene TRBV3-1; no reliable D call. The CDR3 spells CASSRLDGNEQFF. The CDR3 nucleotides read TGTGCCAGCAGCCGCCTCGACGGCAATGAGCAGTTCTTC.